A selection of T cell receptor beta chains follows, all from one sample in a study of beta chain features in type 1 diabetes. This table comes from immunoSEQ multiplex PCR, and its TCRdb copy is limited to in-frame clones, with some not included. Among approximately 250,000 clones listed, less than 30% were seen once. The sample was naive CD4+ T cells from blood. The receptors originated from a young woman with type 1 diabetes. The CDR3 runs from the conserved cysteine through the conserved F or W.

cdr3_aa v_call
CASSFQDTNYGYTF TRBV27
CASSRDRAQETQYF TRBV7-2
CASSSIRTSGRETQETQYF TRBV7-2
CASSSRQGDNNEQFF TRBV7-6
CASLTGSNEAFF TRBV19
CASSSRLAVDTDTQYF TRBV4-2
CASSAGTSGRIYEQFF TRBV6-4
CASSQDSGGEAFF TRBV4-1
CAWSGDRGNEKLFF TRBV30
CAWKHRGYEQYF TRBV30
CAIGSTSGVDYNEQFF TRBV10-3
CASSSRLAGGIEQYF TRBV11-2
CASSDLAGALDTQYF TRBV6-1
CAWSILGQGYGYTF TRBV30
CASSRGQGGNIQYF TRBV11-3
CASRAGTEETQYF TRBV6-1
CAWSGQGGNEQYF TRBV30
CASSSHLAEQETQYF TRBV9
CASSLDASSYNEQFF TRBV5-1
CASSPSGTAYGYTF TRBV18
CSAGQGRGETQYF TRBV29-1
CAWNPGTSGSEQYF TRBV30
CASSVLSYEQYF TRBV2
CSVTRTGSNEKLFF TRBV29-1
CSASSYEQFF TRBV20-1
CASRQGETQYF TRBV2